This T cell receptor beta chain originates from a study of shared clonotypes between healthy human individuals. Study information: CD4 naive and memory got three plates each, CD8 naive two, CD8 memory one.

V was pared by 2 bases and J by 0 bases, with 13 bases of the junction left unmatched. The germline gives CDR1 MDHEN, CDR2 SYDVKM. This CDR3 region has 18 residues. Every subset had its genomic DNA shared out evenly among several immunoSEQ plates. The data were produced by immunoSEQ multiplex PCR, yet TCRdb's version contains in-frame clones alone and is incomplete. The sample includes millions of clones, approximately 93% of them seen just once. Points from the study as a whole: Generally, naive subsets (rather than memory subsets) showed larger estimated richness. In contrast to clonotypes shared by all four donors, non-shared clonotypes had lower generation probabilities.

Of note for this clone: What it recognizes is unknown.

The chain combines TRBV28 with TRBJ2-7; 7 bases map to TRBD2. This clonotype originated in a man younger than 30 in good health. Some clones in this sample may be carry-over from other donors' samples. Sequenced material: naive CD4+ T cells from PBMCs. Subset in this sample: CD45RA+ positively selected. The CDR3 spells CASSLRVLAGASSYEQYF. DNA for the CDR3: TGTGCCAGCAGTTTAAGGGTTTTGGCGGGAGCAAGCTCCTACGAGCAGTACTTC. Supplemented by reference TRBV28 and TRBJ2-7, the full variable domain reads DVKVTQSSRYLVKRTGEKVFLECVQDMDHENMFWYRQDPGLGLRLIYFSYDVKMKEKGDIPEGYSVSREKKERFSLILESASTNQTSMYLCASSLRVLAGASSYEQYFGPGTRLTVT.